This T cell receptor beta chain was observed in a study of spatial heterogeneity in lung cancer. Study-wide context: Alpha-chain sequences were consistently detected less often than beta-chain sequences.

V gave up 1 base and J gave up 6 bases, with 14 bases separating them. The CDR3 extends over 14 amino acids. Germline V gene sequence: CDR1 SGHRS, CDR2 YFSETQ. Noted time point: sample taken at primary tumor resection. The study's findings and limits: Expanded intratumoral alpha and beta TCR counts tracked tumor mutation counts. Ubiquitous and regional nonsynonymous mutation counts were tracked by ubiquitous and regional expanded TCR counts, respectively.

This clonotype was counted many times. Its antigen is undetermined. Since it is a stray read in a library aimed at alpha chains, this beta chain has a size that is not meaningful. One entry per CDR3 protein, called by TCRdb with MiXCR from the 5' RACE reads. The sample lists more than 10,000 distinct CDR3 sequences; about 6% were seen once. This sequence was found in a female donor with early-stage non-small cell lung cancer. The genes are TRBV5-1 and TRBJ2-7; possible D gene TRBD1, 5 bases. The sequencing used lung tumor tissue, collected at surgery. The CDR3 nucleotides are TGCGCCAGCAGCTTGAGCAGGGTCAGAAGCGAGCAGTACTTC. Amino acid sequence: CASSLSRVRSEQYF.